Detailed here is one T cell receptor (beta chain). Antigen: not known. Nashville, Tennessee was home to all donors, who were Caucasian adults. This CDR3 has 14 residues. Germline CDR1 SGHRS, CDR2 YFSETQ. V was cut by 3 bases and J by 2 bases, with 10 bases left in between. These data belong to a study of shared clonotypes between healthy human individuals. Across the whole study: Each donor had three CD4 naive, three CD4 memory, two CD8 naive and one CD8 memory plate. Study results and caveats: The study's rarefaction showed incomplete sorted-subset sequencing despite large depth.

Sorted-subset replicate PCRs used about 0.2 ug of genomic DNA. This amount corresponded to 30,000 to 35,000 T cell genomes. Using immunoSEQ multiplex PCR, the repertoire was profiled, and TCRdb retains in-frame clones only, with some absent. Here the sample spans hundreds of thousands of clones, about 74% being singletons. The sequence derives from a woman younger than 45 in good health. The source material was memory CD4+ T cells sorted from blood. Subset noted: CD45RA-negative fraction. This chain links TRBV5-1 with TRBJ2-3; D is ambiguous. As DNA, the CDR3 is TGCGCCAGCAGCTCCATGGACCACACAGATACGCAGTATTTT. Its translation is CASSSMDHTDTQYF.